Shown below are 14 T cell receptor beta chains from a single sample sequenced in a study of blood T cell repertoires in COVID-19 (TCRdb year 2020). Libraries came from the immunoSEQ multiplex PCR assay. The source is immuneACCESS, and TCRdb retained only in-frame sequences with V and J called. Part of the clones is not carried over; for the studies checked, unresolved V genes explain less than half of this, and the remainder is unexplained. The sample profile shows 150,000 to 200,000 clones; over 75% of them were found once. 15% to 20% of the sample goes to the ten largest clones. Sequences were obtained from peripheral blood. All receptors derive from a person between 65 and 80 years old with COVID-19, enrolled during active disease.

This clone occurred once. The CDR3 nucleotides read TGCGCCAGCAGCTTAGGGGGGGCGATGAACACTGAAGCTTTCTTT. Its translation: CASSLGGAMNTEAFF. The chain recombines TRBV5-1 with TRBJ1-1; D possibly corresponds to TRBD1 (6 bases). Germline V CDR1 and CDR2: SGHRS, YFSETQ. The CDR3 totals 15 residues. Trimming cost V 2 bases and J 0 bases, with 11 bases left between them.

The rearrangement uses TRBV7-9 and TRBJ2-7, with TRBD2 as a possible D gene (5 bases). The CDR3 has 13 amino acids. Trimming took off 5 bases at V and 3 bases at J, with 11 bases between the two ends. Per germline, CDR1 SEHNR and CDR2 FQNEAQ (reference sequence). CDR3 sequence reads: CASSGGLYYEQYF. CDR3 DNA: TGTGCCAGCAGCGGCGGACTTTACTACGAGCAGTACTTC.

This clone was detected once. The genes are TRBV19 and TRBJ1-1, with a tentative D call TRBD1 (6 bases). The V end was cut by 7 bases, the J end by 5 bases, with 11 bases between. Germline V gene lookup returns CDR1 LNHDA and CDR2 SQIVND (reference sequence). The length of the CDR3 is 12 residues. For the CDR3, the DNA is TGTGCCAGTAACAACAGGGAGACTGAAGCTTTCTTT. Residues: CASNNRETEAFF.

This clone was seen only once. The chain couples TRBV29-1 to TRBJ2-1; no firm D call. From germline, CDR1 is SQVTM and CDR2 ANQGSEA. Between the trimmed V and J ends, which lost 4 bases and 0 bases, there was a span of 7 bases. The CDR3 is made up of 13 amino acids. The CDR3 DNA sequence: TGCAGCGTTGTGTCAGACTCCTACAATGAGCAGTTCTTC. Translating it yields CSVVSDSYNEQFF.

The chain employs TRBV27 and TRBJ2-1; TRBD2 might be the D (5 bases). There are 14 residues in the CDR3. Trimming pared 6 bases from V and 0 bases from J, leaving 9 bases between. The germline gives CDR1 MNHEY, CDR2 SMNVEV (reference sequence). CDR3 residues: CASRRGSSYNEQFF. CDR3 nucleotides: TGTGCCAGCAGGAGAGGGAGCTCCTACAATGAGCAGTTCTTC.

The gene calls are TRBV7-2 and TRBJ1-2, with D tentatively TRBD1 (5 bases). The CDR3 totals 14 residues. Germline V gene lookup returns CDR1 SGHTA and CDR2 FQGNSA. V shed 1 base and J shed 7 bases, with 13 bases lying between them. CDR3 in DNA: TGTGCCAGCAGCTTAGTTTCAAGGGGAGGTGGCTACACCTTC. Its protein is CASSLVSRGGGYTF.

The chain carries TRBV7-2 and TRBJ1-5, with no clear D. CDR1 is SGHTA and CDR2 is FQGNSA in the germline V gene. CDR3 length equals 15 residues. Trimming shortened V by 5 bases and J by 3 bases, and 14 bases separated the two germline ends. The CDR3 spells CASSPGREVNQPQHF. The CDR3 coding sequence is TGTGCCAGCAGCCCCGGGAGGGAGGTCAATCAGCCCCAGCATTTT.

This clone was counted a few times. The rearrangement links TRBV10-3 to TRBJ2-3, with 8 positions matching TRBD2. The CDR3 sequence is 16 residues long. J lost 3 bases, V lost 2 bases, and 7 bases had no gene match. Germline V gene data show CDR1 as ENHRY and CDR2 as SYGVKD. CDR3 amino acids: CAISEQAGVRTDTQYF. In nucleotides, the CDR3 is TGTGCCATCAGTGAGCAAGCGGGAGTTCGGACAGATACGCAGTATTTT.

This clone has more than one count but fewer than ten. V is TRBV7-9 and J is TRBJ2-7, with D perhaps TRBD1 (6 bases). V was shortened by 4 bases and J by 1 base, with 11 bases between the two germline ends. The CDR3 loop spans 14 amino acids. From germline, CDR1 is SEHNR and CDR2 FQNEAQ (reference sequence). The chain's CDR3 is CASSSGTLSYEQYF. The CDR3 DNA follows: TGTGCCAGCAGCTCAGGGACACTGTCCTACGAGCAGTACTTC.

This chain connects TRBV6-5 to TRBJ2-1; perhaps TRBD2 as D (6 bases). The CDR3 consists of 14 residues. Trimming removed 5 bases from V and 7 bases from J, with 15 bases in between. From germline, CDR1 is MNHEY and CDR2 SVGAGI. For the CDR3, the DNA is TGTGCCAGCAGTCCGTCGGGGGATAGGAATGAGCAGTTCTTC. Its protein product is CASSPSGDRNEQFF.

The chain combines TRBV7-2 with TRBJ1-4; TRBD1 agrees at 11 bases. Unmatched junction bases numbered 8, after V lost 4 bases and J lost 7 bases. The CDR3 spans 16 residues. Per germline, CDR1 SGHTA and CDR2 FQGNSA. The CDR3 protein is CASSSMPGQGAEKLFF. The CDR3, as DNA: TGTGCCAGCAGCTCCATGCCCGGACAGGGGGCTGAAAAACTGTTTTTT.

The chain links TRBV7-9 to TRBJ1-4, with 7 bases that match TRBD1. The CDR3 is 14 residues long. Per the germline V gene, CDR1 is SEHNR and CDR2 is FQNEAQ (reference sequence). V lost 1 base, J lost 11 bases, and 7 bases stayed unmatched. The CDR3: CASSLGGGVGKLFF. For the CDR3, the DNA is TGTGCCAGCAGCTTAGGAGGGGGCGTCGGGAAACTGTTTTTT.

The chain recombines TRBV5-5 with TRBJ1-3; the D is unclear. CDR3 length equals 13 residues. V was pared by 8 bases and J by 4 bases, with 13 bases between. CDR1 SGHKS and CDR2 YYEKEE come from the germline V gene (reference sequence). CDR3 amino acids: CASQVTAGNTIYF. CDR3 in DNA: TGTGCCAGTCAGGTCACAGCCGGAAACACCATATATTTT.

The V call is TRBV19, the J call TRBJ2-1, with D possibly matching TRBD2 (5 bases). Trimming removed 5 bases at V and 0 bases at J, with 14 bases between. Germline loops: CDR1 LNHDA, CDR2 SQIVND (reference sequence). The CDR3 loop spans 16 amino acids. CDR3 DNA sequence: TGTGCCAGTAGTTCGGGATTCGCGAGCTCCTACAATGAGCAGTTCTTC. The encoded protein is CASSSGFASSYNEQFF. The full variable domain, completed using reference TRBV19 and TRBJ2-1, is DGGITQSPKYLFRKEGQNVTLSCEQNLNHDAMYWYRQDPGQGLRLIYYSQIVNDFQKGDIAEGYSVSREKKESFPLTVTSAQKNPTAFYLCASSSGFASSYNEQFFGPGTRLTVL.